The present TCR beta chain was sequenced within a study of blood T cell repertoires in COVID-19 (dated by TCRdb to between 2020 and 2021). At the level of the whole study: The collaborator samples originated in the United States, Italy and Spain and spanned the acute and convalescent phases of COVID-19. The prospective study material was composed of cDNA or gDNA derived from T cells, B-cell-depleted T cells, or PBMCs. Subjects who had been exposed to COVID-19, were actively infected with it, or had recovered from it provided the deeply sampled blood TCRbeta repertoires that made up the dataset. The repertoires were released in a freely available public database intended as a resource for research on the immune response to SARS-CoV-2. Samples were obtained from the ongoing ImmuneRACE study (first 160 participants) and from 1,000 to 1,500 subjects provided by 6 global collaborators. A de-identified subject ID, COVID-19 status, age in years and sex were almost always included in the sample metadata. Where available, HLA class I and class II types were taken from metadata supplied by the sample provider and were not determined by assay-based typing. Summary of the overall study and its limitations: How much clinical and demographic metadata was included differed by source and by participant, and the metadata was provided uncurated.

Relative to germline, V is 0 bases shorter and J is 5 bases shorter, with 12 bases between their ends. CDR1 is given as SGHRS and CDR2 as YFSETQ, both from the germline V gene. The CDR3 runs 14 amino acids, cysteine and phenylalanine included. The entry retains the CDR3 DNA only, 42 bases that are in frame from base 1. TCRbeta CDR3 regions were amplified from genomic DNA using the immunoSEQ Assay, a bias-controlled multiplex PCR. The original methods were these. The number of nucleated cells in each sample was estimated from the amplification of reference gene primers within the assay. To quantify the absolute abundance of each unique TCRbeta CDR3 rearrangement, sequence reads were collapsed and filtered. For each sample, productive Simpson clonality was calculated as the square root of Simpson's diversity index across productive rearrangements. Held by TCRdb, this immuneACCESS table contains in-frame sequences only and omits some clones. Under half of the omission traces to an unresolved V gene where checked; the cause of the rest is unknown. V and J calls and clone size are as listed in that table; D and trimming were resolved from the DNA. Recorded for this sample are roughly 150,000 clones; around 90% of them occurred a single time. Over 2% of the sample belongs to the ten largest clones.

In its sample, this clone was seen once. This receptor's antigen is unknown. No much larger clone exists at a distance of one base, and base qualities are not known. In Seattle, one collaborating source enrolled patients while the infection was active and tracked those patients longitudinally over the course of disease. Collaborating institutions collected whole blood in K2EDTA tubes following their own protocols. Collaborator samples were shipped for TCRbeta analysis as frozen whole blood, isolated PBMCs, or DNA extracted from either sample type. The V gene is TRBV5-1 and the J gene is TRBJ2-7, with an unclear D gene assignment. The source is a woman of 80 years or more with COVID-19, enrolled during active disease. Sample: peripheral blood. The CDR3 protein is CASSLVAEDHEQYF. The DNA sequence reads TGCGCCAGCAGCTTGGTGGCAGAGGATCACGAGCAGTACTTC.